The 31 T cell receptor beta chains below all came from one sample that was sequenced in a study of T-cell reconstitution after alpha-beta-depleted transplantation in children. Unique molecular identifiers tagged the TCRbeta library. In TCRdb, the PCR reads were re-called with MiXCR into one record per CDR3 protein. This table has fewer than 250,000 distinct CDR3 sequences, approximately 19% appearing once. The specimen was PBMCs, mostly from graft donor cells, collected 360 days after TCRalphabeta/CD19-depleted stem cell transplant. These receptors all stem from a male patient aged 2 to 10 who had a stem cell transplant for acute lymphoblastic leukemia, so the T cells may come from the graft donor.

The CDR3 nucleotides read TGTGCCATCAGTGAGTCGATTGGCAGGGTCGGCACAGATACGCAGTATTTT. Amino acid sequence: CAISESIGRVGTDTQYF. This chain connects TRBV10-3 to TRBJ2-3; possible D gene TRBD1, 5 bases. The CDR3 has 17 residues. CDR1 and CDR2 from the germline V gene are ENHRY and SYGVKD. V lost 0 bases, J lost 1 base, and 14 bases lay in between.

This clonotype was counted once. The rearrangement links TRBV3-1 to TRBJ2-2; 11 bases are a match to TRBD1. Per germline, CDR1 LGHDT and CDR2 YNNKEL (reference sequence). CDR3 length equals 16 residues. The trim removed 0 bases at V and 6 bases at J, leaving 3 bases unmatched. CDR3 nucleotide sequence: TGTGCCAGCAGCCAAGATTGGGGACAGGGGGCCGGGGAGCTGTTTTTT. Amino acid sequence: CASSQDWGQGAGELFF.

The J gene is TRBJ2-6, the V gene TRBV6-4, with 16 bases fitting TRBD2. V shed 4 bases, J shed 2 bases, and the junction held 2 bases outside the gene matches. The CDR3 length is 18 residues. Germline assignment: CDR1 MRHNA and CDR2 SNTAGT. CDR3 bases: TGTGCCAGCAGTGGGGGACTAGCGGGGGGGCCTGGGGCCAACGTCCTGACTTTC. This encodes CASSGGLAGGPGANVLTF.

This chain links TRBV3-1 with TRBJ2-5; no definite D call. Germline V gene data show CDR1 as LGHDT and CDR2 as YNNKEL (reference sequence). Trimming took off 1 base at V and 5 bases at J, with 14 bases between the two ends. The CDR3 covers 15 residues. The CDR3 sequence is CASSQVSNPGETQYF. The CDR3, as DNA: TGTGCCAGCAGCCAAGTAAGCAACCCTGGGGAGACCCAGTACTTC.

This clonotype was seen only a few times. The J gene is TRBJ2-2, the V gene TRBV5-6; no firm D call. The CDR3 totals 17 residues. V lost 1 base and J lost 2, with 15 bases in between. Germline loops: CDR1 SGHDT, CDR2 YYEEEE. In DNA form, the CDR3 reads TGTGCCAGCAGCTTGTCAAGGACCTTTTTAAACACCGGGGAGCTGTTTTTT. Its translation is CASSLSRTFLNTGELFF.

This clonotype was seen many times. The genes are TRBV29-1 and TRBJ2-2; 8 nucleotides agree with TRBD1. CDR3 size: 16 residues. Germline V lookup: CDR1 SQVTM, CDR2 ANQGSEA. Trimming cost V 1 base and J 1 base; bases outside gene matches: 5. The CDR3 nucleotides read TGCAGCGTTGAAGGGGACGGGACAGGGAACACCGGGGAGCTGTTTTTT. It codes for CSVEGDGTGNTGELFF.

This clonotype has just a few counts. The CDR3 loop is CASSPGVARYTDTQYF. CDR3 bases: TGCGCCAGCAGCCCCGGGGTAGCGAGATACACAGATACGCAGTATTTT. This chain uses TRBV4-3 with TRBJ2-3; D may be TRBD2 (5 bases). V lost 4 bases and J lost 2, with 16 bases in between. The CDR3 contains 16 residues. The V gene's germline CDR1 is LGHNA and CDR2 YSLEER.

The CDR3 sequence is CASSLSRRQGAYEQYF. CDR3 sequence (DNA): TGCGCCAGCAGCTTGTCGAGGAGACAGGGGGCCTACGAGCAGTACTTC. The chain combines TRBV5-1 with TRBJ2-7; the match to TRBD1 covers 9 bases. The CDR3 extends over 16 amino acids. Trimming at V came to 1 base and at J to 2 bases, leaving 7 bases not matched to a gene. Looked up from germline, CDR1 is SGHRS and CDR2 is YFSETQ.

The rearrangement joins TRBV20-1 to TRBJ2-5; 10 bases are shared with TRBD2. The junction had 7 bases not matched to a gene; V was cut back by 4 bases and J by 5 bases. The germline V gene encodes CDR1 DFQATT and CDR2 SNEGSKA (reference sequence). The CDR3 has 14 residues. In DNA form, the CDR3 reads TGCAGTGCTACTGTGAGACTAGCGGGTGAGACCCAGTACTTC. The encoded protein is CSATVRLAGETQYF.

The rearrangement joins TRBV5-6 to TRBJ1-2, with TRBD1 identical over 7 bases. V shed 4 bases and J 4 bases; nucleotides not matched to a gene: 7. This CDR3 region has 14 residues. The germline V gene encodes CDR1 SGHDT and CDR2 YYEEEE. Written as DNA, the CDR3 is TGTGCCAGCAGCCTGGGGACAGTCGCCTATGGCTACACCTTC. Protein: CASSLGTVAYGYTF.

This clonotype was counted between two and nine times. The rearrangement links TRBV5-6 to TRBJ2-5, with D possibly matching TRBD2 (5 bases). With 4 bases removed from V and 3 bases from J, the gap between germline ends came to 13 bases. Looked up from germline, CDR1 is SGHDT and CDR2 is YYEEEE. CDR3 length equals 14 residues. The CDR3 protein is CASSAATKEETQYF. As DNA, the CDR3 is TGTGCCAGCAGCGCCGCGACTAAAGAAGAGACCCAGTACTTC.

The gene calls are TRBV6-4 and TRBJ2-4, with D possibly TRBD1 on 5 matching bases. The CDR3 covers 14 residues. Trimming left V 2 bases short and J 7 bases short, with 12 bases between. Germline V gene lookup returns CDR1 MRHNA and CDR2 SNTAGT. Here the CDR3 DNA reads TGTGCCAGCAGTGACGACAGCCTTGGTAACATTCAGTACTTC. Residues: CASSDDSLGNIQYF.

There are many counts of this clonotype. The J gene is TRBJ2-5, the V gene TRBV7-2; 7 nucleotides agree with TRBD1. Germline V CDR1 and CDR2: SGHTA, FQGNSA. The V segment lost 5 bases and the J segment 4 bases; nucleotides outside the gene matches: 7. This CDR3 is 14 amino acids long. The CDR3 nucleotides read TGTGCCAGCAGCGCCGGACAGGTCGTAGAGACCCAGTACTTC. Translation: CASSAGQVVETQYF.

The chain combines TRBV7-9 with TRBJ2-7; the match to TRBD1 covers 7 bases. CDR1 is SEHNR, CDR2 FQNEAQ, per germline (reference sequence). The ends lost 5 bases at V and 5 bases at J; junction bases unmatched: 6. The CDR3 has 13 residues. CDR3 sequence reads: CASSPGTVNEQYF. In DNA, the CDR3 is TGTGCCAGCAGCCCCGGGACAGTCAACGAGCAGTACTTC.

This clonotype was counted ten times or more. The V and J genes are TRBV11-3 and TRBJ2-3; no definite D call. CDR3 length: 13 residues. V gave up 0 bases and J gave up 3 bases, with 4 bases separating them. Germline CDR1 reads SGHNT; CDR2 reads YENEEA. CDR3 sequence: CASSLEDTDTQYF. The DNA for the CDR3 is TGTGCCAGCAGCTTAGAGGATACAGATACGCAGTATTTT.

This clonotype turned up a few times. The chain has TRBV4-3 and TRBJ2-2; tentatively, D is TRBD1 (6 bases). Trimming left V 0 bases short and J 4 bases short, with 18 bases between. The CDR3 sequence is 18 residues long. Germline values: CDR1 LGHNA, CDR2 YSLEER. In DNA form, the CDR3 reads TGCGCCAGCAGCCAAGATCGCCAGGGGAGAATGAGCACCGGGGAGCTGTTTTTT. It is translated as CASSQDRQGRMSTGELFF.

The chain has TRBV12-3 or TRBV12-4 and TRBJ2-1; 9 bases agree with TRBD2. V was clipped by 4 bases and J by 6 bases; unmatched bases: 7. This CDR3 comprises 15 residues. The CDR3: CASSYAAGGSNEQFF. DNA of the CDR3: TGTGCCAGCAGTTACGCGGCGGGAGGGAGCAATGAGCAGTTCTTC.

This clonotype was detected only a few times. The chain employs TRBV29-1 and TRBJ1-1; D is ambiguous. Germline CDR1 is SQVTM and CDR2 is ANQGSEA. V was cut by 5 bases and J by 6 bases, with 7 bases left in between. This CDR3 has 10 residues. The CDR3 bases are TGCAGCGTTACTGGAGCTGAAGCTTTCTTT. Translating gives CSVTGAEAFF. Using reference TRBV29-1 and TRBJ1-1 for the parts outside the CDR3, the full variable domain is SAVISQKPSRDICQRGTSLTIQCQVDSQVTMMFWYRQQPGQSLTLIATANQGSEATYESGFVIDKFPISRPNLTFSTLTVSNMSPEDSSIYLCSVTGAEAFFGQGTRLTVV.

This clonotype was observed a handful of times. The V gene is TRBV7-9, the J gene TRBJ2-2, with 9 bases identical to TRBD1. V lost 5 bases to trimming and J lost 4 bases; unmatched junction nucleotides: 5. This CDR3 has 15 amino acids. Germline V lookup: CDR1 SEHNR, CDR2 FQNEAQ (reference sequence). The CDR3 loop is CASSGQGRSTGELFF. CDR3 coding DNA: TGTGCCAGCAGCGGACAGGGGCGGAGCACCGGGGAGCTGTTTTTT.

This clonotype was detected a few times. The gene calls are TRBV6-2 or TRBV6-3 and TRBJ2-6, with TRBD1 identical over 7 bases. The CDR3 has 17 amino acids. The germline CDR1 and CDR2 sequences are MNHEY and SVGEGT. V was clipped by 5 bases and J by 3 bases; unmatched bases: 10. CDR3 in amino acids: CASSQLQGLGGANVLTF. The CDR3 DNA follows: TGTGCCAGCAGTCAACTACAGGGGTTAGGTGGGGCCAACGTCCTGACTTTC.

This clonotype was detected only a few times. This sequence joins TRBV5-6 and TRBJ2-1, with 7 bases lining up with TRBD1. The germline gives CDR1 SGHDT, CDR2 YYEEEE. The CDR3 runs 16 residues. V was pared by 0 bases and J by 7 bases, with 10 bases of the junction left unmatched. CDR3 nucleotides: TGTGCCAGCAGCTTGGCGCCGGAGACAGGGAAAAATGAGCAGTTCTTC. Its translation is CASSLAPETGKNEQFF.

The chain uses TRBV5-1 and TRBJ2-5; 9 positions match TRBD1. Germline loops: CDR1 SGHRS, CDR2 YFSETQ. V dropped 4 bases and J dropped 4; count of bases not matched to a gene: 11. This CDR3 spans 16 amino acids. In DNA form, the CDR3 reads TGCGCCAGCAGCGTTCCCGGGACAGGGCGGGGAGAGACCCAGTACTTC. As protein: CASSVPGTGRGETQYF.

The chain uses TRBV5-1 and TRBJ1-1; D is undetermined. Deletions cut 0 bases from V and 6 bases from J, with 15 bases between. This CDR3 has 15 residues. The germline V gene has CDR1 SGHRS and CDR2 YFSETQ. For the CDR3, the DNA is TGCGCCAGCAGCTTGGGGGTAAGGGATTATCCTGAAGCTTTCTTT. This encodes CASSLGVRDYPEAFF.

This clonotype appeared a few times. This rearrangement joins TRBV12-3 or TRBV12-4 to TRBJ2-3; weak D call: TRBD2 (7 bases). V lost 6 bases to trimming and J lost 9 bases, with 25 bases between them. The CDR3 has 16 amino acids. The CDR3 region has the DNA TGTGCCAGCAGCCGCCCTACAGGGAGGGCCGAAGGGACGCAGTATTTT. It yields the protein CASSRPTGRAEGTQYF.

This chain uses TRBV3-1 with TRBJ2-7; 9 nucleotides line up with TRBD1. Germline CDR1 is LGHDT and CDR2 is YNNKEL (reference sequence). V was clipped by 5 bases and J by 1 base; unmatched bases: 6. This CDR3 contains 15 residues. The CDR3 DNA reads TGTGCCAGCAGCTCCCCCGGGACAGGGTCCTACGAGCAGTACTTC. This translates into CASSSPGTGSYEQYF.

The chain couples TRBV12-3 or TRBV12-4 to TRBJ2-7; 13 bases line up with TRBD2. V was pared by 6 bases and J by 4 bases, with 3 bases of the junction left unmatched. This CDR3 has 14 amino acids. The CDR3 region has the DNA TGTGCCAGCAGACTAGCGGGGGGGCAATACGAGCAGTACTTC. Its translation is CASRLAGGQYEQYF.

This chain uses TRBV2 with TRBJ2-1; 10 bases map to TRBD2. Looked up from germline, CDR1 is SNHLY and CDR2 is FYNNEI. This CDR3 is built from 15 residues. V lost 7 bases and J lost 5; bases outside the gene matches: 8. CDR3 sequence reads: CASIGLAVKNNEQFF. The CDR3, as DNA: TGTGCCAGCATCGGACTAGCGGTAAAGAACAATGAGCAGTTCTTC.

This clonotype occurred many times. The genes are TRBV12-3 or TRBV12-4 and TRBJ2-3; 10 bases are a match to TRBD1. Germline trimming cut 8 bases from V and 5 bases from J; bases unmatched to any gene: 4. The CDR3 runs to 13 residues. In DNA form, the CDR3 reads TGTGCCAGCTGTGGGACAGGGGTAGATACGCAGTATTTT. This translates into CASCGTGVDTQYF.

The genes are TRBV25-1 and TRBJ2-7; 12 bases line up with TRBD2. The CDR3 is 18 amino acids. Trimming took 6 bases from V and 5 from J; bases not matched to a gene: 17. Germline V gives CDR1 MGHDK, CDR2 SYGVNS. The CDR3 loop reads CASRGPPAQLAGGDEQYF. The CDR3 DNA follows: TGTGCCAGCAGAGGCCCCCCCGCTCAGCTAGCGGGGGGGGACGAGCAGTACTTC.

This clonotype was picked up a small number of times. This sequence joins TRBV29-1 and TRBJ2-3, with no clear D. Germline V gene sequence: CDR1 SQVTM, CDR2 ANQGSEA. The CDR3 contains 15 residues. Trimming removed 1 base from V and 2 bases from J, with 13 bases in between. This CDR3 is CSVEVAPPATDTQYF. CDR3 nucleotides: TGCAGCGTTGAAGTCGCCCCTCCTGCCACAGATACGCAGTATTTT.

The rearrangement joins TRBV28 to TRBJ1-5; maybe TRBD1 (6 bases). The V gene lost 4 bases and the J gene lost 5 bases, with 12 bases spanning the gap. Germline lookup yields CDR1 MDHEN and CDR2 SYDVKM. The CDR3 covers 14 residues. The CDR3 loop is CASSSDRRDQPQHF. CDR3 in DNA: TGTGCCAGCAGTTCTGACAGGAGAGATCAGCCCCAGCATTTT.